This TCR beta chain was identified during a study of beta chain features in type 1 diabetes (dated 2018 in TCRdb). Study-wide context: Mean age, gender distribution, total cell number and subset yield were not different between patients and healthy donors. A total of some 110 million sorted cells were examined across all samples, and the number of cells per subset was strongly correlated with RNA yield. The study compared TCRB repertoires of sorted circulating CD4+ T cell subsets between recently diagnosed type 1 diabetes patients and matched healthy donors. Regulatory and stem cell-like memory subsets were obtained from only 8 patients and roughly 8 healthy donors, while naive and central memory subsets were obtained from all 30 or so donors.

The High Capacity cDNA Reverse Transcription Kit was used to reverse transcribe all of the isolated RNA, meaning that expressed TCRB transcripts were what got sequenced. Deep immunoSEQ sequencing was applied to naive, central memory and regulatory T cell samples, giving an average of around 3.4 million total reads per sample. Sorted cells were lysed in RLT buffer and RNA was extracted with DNase-treated RNeasy Micro or Mini kits, depending on cell number. Each cell subset was processed on its own to prevent cross-contamination, while patient and healthy donor samples were processed together. The immunoSEQ multiplex PCR was used to amplify TCRB sequences from cDNA, generating 87-bp fragments that spanned the CDR3 region. Sequencing of the amplicons was done on the Illumina HiSeq platform. From the authors' description of their analysis: Synthetic template baselines were used to correct PCR bias computationally, reads within Hamming distance 2 were collapsed, and singletons that could not be merged were discarded. Reads were aligned against IMGT to assign V, D and J genes, CDR3 length and insertions or deletions at six rearrangement sites. Within each subset, clonotype counts were normalized to sorted cell number, after which true diversity and Gini coefficients were computed with the tcR R package. The overlap coefficient, calculated on TCRB nucleotide sequences, was used to quantify repertoire sharing. Out-of-frame TCRB sequences from naive cells were analyzed as a proxy for the pre-selection repertoire. The table was pulled from immuneACCESS by TCRdb, which kept in-frame rearrangements only. Such tables lose some clones; where checked, under half of the loss comes from unresolved V genes, and the rest has no known cause. V, J and clone size reflect that table, while D and trimming were determined from the DNA. The table for this sample lists approximately 730,000 clones; about an eighth of them were counted only once. Of the sample, approximately 0.022% is held by the ten largest clones.

V is pruned by 2 bases and J by 10 bases, leaving 5 bases of the junction without a gene match. Reading the germline V gene gives CDR1 MGHRA and CDR2 YSYEKL. The CDR3, cysteine through phenylalanine, is 14 amino acids long. Just the 42-base CDR3 DNA is kept, in frame starting at base 1. A single peripheral blood draw of around 120 mL on average was collected from each donor into heparinised tubes. A BD FACSAria II was used to sort naive, central memory, regulatory and stem cell-like memory CD4+ T cells with a panel that included CD45RO, CCR7, CD25, CD127, CD95 and CD27. A purity above 98% was achieved for all sorted populations. PBMCs were isolated immediately by Lymphoprep density gradient centrifugation and stained directly without culture. Samples were stained and sorted in pairs, with one healthy donor and one patient per experiment, so that batch effects were minimized. Overall results and qualifications from the work: In all four CD4+ subsets, TCRB CDR3 length was moderately but significantly shorter in type 1 diabetes patients. Because cDNA was sequenced instead of genomic DNA, highly expressing activated cells could be over-represented, though the groups showed no difference in activation or CD3 levels. The naive, central memory and regulatory TCRB repertoires appeared to resemble one another more closely among patients than among healthy donors. Only small numbers of individuals were included in the HLA sub-analyses, which left unresolved whether HLA type had any influence on TCRB rearrangement. Patients with type 1 diabetes made fewer insertions and deleted more nucleotides at VDJ recombination sites, implying thymic rearrangement abnormalities. Shorter templates might have been favored by PCR, but patient and control samples were amplified and corrected together, so both groups would have been affected equally by any skew.

This clone was picked up a small number of times. Its antigen specificity is not known. No base quality information exists; no much larger clone differs at one position. In this chain, TRBV4-1 is recombined with TRBJ1-6, with 7 central nucleotides matching TRBD1. Material for sequencing was naive CD4+ T cells from blood. The sample's cell subset or site label, in plain terms: true naive CD4+ T cells. The TCR sequence derives from a young man with type 1 diabetes. The CDR3 has the sequence CASSQPTGRSPLHF. The sequenced DNA is TGCGCCAGCAGCCAACCGACAGGGCGCTCACCCCTCCACTTT.